The 13 T cell receptor beta chains listed next were all sequenced from one sample in a study of T cell responses to AZD1222 COVID-19 vaccine. TCRdb's copy holds only in-frame clones and misses some; the assay was immunoSEQ multiplex PCR. Of about 200,000 clones in the sample, 88% were seen once. The sample was peripheral blood, taken on day 0 of AZD1222 vaccination. These receptors originate from an adult in good health.

The V and J genes are TRBV5-1 and TRBJ2-1; the D is unclear. V was shortened by 0 bases and J by 6 bases, with 1 base between the two germline ends. This CDR3 spans 11 amino acids. The V gene's germline CDR1 is SGHRS and CDR2 YFSETQ. CDR3 nucleotide sequence: TGCGCCAGCAGCTTGGGCAATGAGCAGTTCTTC. Translated, it gives CASSLGNEQFF.

In DNA, the CDR3 is TGCGCCAGCTCGCCCGGGGGCCACTATGGCTACACCTTC. Its protein is CASSPGGHYGYTF. V usage is TRBV5-1 and J usage is TRBJ1-2; the D gene is possibly TRBD1 (6 bases). The V end lost 7 bases, the J end lost 3 bases, and 13 bases lay between the germline ends. The CDR3 consists of 13 residues. Germline V lookup: CDR1 SGHRS, CDR2 YFSETQ. The complete variable domain, with remaining parts taken from reference TRBV5-1 and TRBJ1-2, reads KAGVTQTPRYLIKTRGQQVTLSCSPISGHRSVSWYQQTPGQGLQFLFEYFSETQRNKGNFPGRFSGRQFSNSRSEMNVSTLELGDSALYLCASSPGGHYGYTFGSGTRLTVV.

The genes are TRBV6-6 and TRBJ1-1; a possible D gene is TRBD1 (5 bases). Trimming took 0 bases from V and 1 from J, leaving 6 bases between them. This CDR3 spans 14 amino acids. CDR1 MNHNY and CDR2 SVGAGI come from the germline V gene (reference sequence). The CDR3 loop is CASSYSTGNTEAFF. CDR3 coding DNA: TGTGCCAGCAGTTACTCAACAGGGAACACTGAAGCTTTCTTT.

The chain links TRBV25-1 to TRBJ2-1; TRBD1 matches at 7 bases. The CDR3 is 14 amino acids. Germline values: CDR1 MGHDK, CDR2 SYGVNS. V was pared by 7 bases and J by 0 bases, with 3 bases of the junction left unmatched. The CDR3: CASTDRSSYNEQFF. CDR3 DNA: TGTGCCAGCACGGACAGGAGCTCCTACAATGAGCAGTTCTTC.

This chain joins TRBV10-2 and TRBJ1-1; TRBD1 might be the D (5 bases). CDR1 is WSHSY, CDR2 SAAADI, per germline. The CDR3 spans 14 residues. The V end lost 2 bases, the J end lost 11 bases, and 18 bases lay between the germline ends. This CDR3 is CASSEPGTALLAFF. CDR3 coding DNA: TGCGCCAGCAGTGAGCCCGGGACCGCCCTATTGGCTTTCTTT.

This chain uses TRBV11-2 with TRBJ1-1, with a weak D call TRBD1 (6 bases). V was clipped by 5 bases and J by 6 bases, with 16 bases between them. The V gene's germline CDR1 is SGHAT and CDR2 FQNNGV. This CDR3 has 14 residues. In DNA form, the CDR3 reads TGTGCCAGCAGCCCCCTCAGAGGGACACCTGAAGCTTTCTTT. This translates into CASSPLRGTPEAFF.

The V call is TRBV7-8, the J call TRBJ2-3; 11 nucleotides line up with TRBD2. Per the germline V gene, CDR1 is SGHVS and CDR2 is FQNEAQ. The length of the CDR3 is 16 residues. Trimming removed 4 bases from V and 2 bases from J; junction bases left unmatched: 5. The CDR3 coding sequence is TGTGCCAGCAGCTCGAGACTAGCGGGAAACACAGATACGCAGTATTTT. It is translated as CASSSRLAGNTDTQYF.

The rearrangement links TRBV5-6 to TRBJ1-4; possible D gene TRBD1, 5 bases. The germline CDR1 and CDR2 sequences are SGHDT and YYEEEE. Trimming cost V 4 bases and J 11 bases, with 15 bases left between them. CDR3 length equals 13 residues. This CDR3 reads CASSTGIMRKLFF. The DNA of the CDR3 is TGTGCCAGCAGCACAGGTATAATGAGGAAACTGTTTTTT. Based on the CDR3 plus reference TRBV5-6 and TRBJ1-4, the full variable domain is DAGVTQSPTHLIKTRGQQVTLRCSPKSGHDTVSWYQQALGQGPQFIFQYYEEEERQRGNFPDRFSGHQFPNYSSELNVNALLLGDSALYLCASSTGIMRKLFFGSGTQLSVL.

J is TRBJ2-3 and V is TRBV11-3, with D possibly matching TRBD1 (5 bases). Germline CDR1 reads SGHNT; CDR2 reads YENEEA. V was clipped by 1 base and J by 5 bases, with 10 bases between them. The CDR3 is 14 amino acids. The CDR3 region has the DNA TGTGCCAGCAGCTTAGGGGCAGGGCAAGATACGCAGTATTTT. This codes for CASSLGAGQDTQYF.

The CDR3 bases are TGTGCCAGCAGTCAGGGGGGGTATCCCTACAATGAGCAGTTCTTC. This translates into CASSQGGYPYNEQFF. V usage is TRBV6-7 and J usage is TRBJ2-1, with D perhaps given as TRBD1 or TRBD2 (7 bases each). TRBV6-7 is identified as an open reading frame with a role that is uncertain. The CDR3 is made up of 15 amino acids. V lost 5 bases, J lost 2 bases, and 13 bases lay in between.

The chain is built from TRBV20-1 and TRBJ2-1, with no clear D. The V gene's germline CDR1 is DFQATT and CDR2 SNEGSKA (reference sequence). CDR3 length equals 11 residues. V was trimmed by 6 bases and J by 7 bases, leaving 10 bases between them. CDR3 nucleotides: TGCAGTGCCCAAGACGGAAATGAGCAGTTCTTC. Protein sequence: CSAQDGNEQFF.

CDR3 nucleotide sequence: TGTGCCAGCAGCTTAGCCCTCCAGGGAGCAGATACGCAGTATTTT. Encoded protein: CASSLALQGADTQYF. The chain recombines TRBV11-2 with TRBJ2-3, with D possibly called TRBD1 or TRBD2 (5 bases each). The CDR3 is 15 amino acids. With 1 base removed from V and 4 bases from J, the gap between germline ends came to 12 bases. Germline-derived CDR1 and CDR2 are SGHAT and FQNNGV.

The sample holds one count of this clone. The chain combines TRBV11-2 with TRBJ2-2, with a weak D call TRBD2 (5 bases). Per germline, CDR1 SGHAT and CDR2 FQNNGV. The V gene lost 2 bases and the J gene lost 6 bases, with 10 bases spanning the gap. CDR3 length equals 14 residues. CDR3 in amino acids: CASSLYGVPGELFF. As DNA, the CDR3 is TGTGCCAGCAGCTTATACGGGGTTCCCGGGGAGCTGTTTTTT.